This TCR beta chain originates from a study of monozygotic twins with inflammatory bowel disease. Used for each TCR library was approximately 4,000 ng of total RNA. UMIs incorporating a 6-nucleotide sample barcode were appended by means of template switching. From its re-call of the 5' RACE reads, TCRdb lists each CDR3 protein once, without DNA. The table lists about 380,000 distinct CDR3 sequences, with approximately 2.8% in the top ten. This CDR3 is built from 15 residues. Germline V gene lookup returns CDR1 KGHSH and CDR2 LQKENI. The genes are TRBV18 and TRBJ2-2. Sequenced: blood. The sequence derives from a human donor with ulcerative colitis or Crohn's disease, or a healthy co-twin of an affected twin (not recorded which). This CDR3 reads CASSPSNGNTGELFF.